This T cell receptor (beta chain) was sequenced for a study of blood T cell repertoires in COVID-19. Looking at the study overall: Sites in the United States, Italy and Spain provided acute and convalescent COVID-19 samples. From T cells, B-cell-depleted T cells, or PBMCs came the material, which was cDNA or gDNA.

Germline CDR1 GTSNPN, CDR2 SVGIG (reference sequence). V lost 0 bases to trimming and J lost 3 bases, with 11 bases between them. This CDR3 is built from 15 residues. This clone is a singleton in its sample. Authors' methods: Quantification of nucleated cells was approximated via reference gene primer amplification. The protocol was immunoSEQ multiplex PCR, while the TCRdb copy is restricted to in-frame clones and leaves out a portion. That table gives V, J and clone size, and the DNA gave D and trimming. This repertoire shows 64,000 or so clones, about 86% found once; its top ten account for more than 1%.

The genes are TRBV30 and TRBJ1-4, with D possibly TRBD1 on 6 matching bases. Specimen: peripheral blood. The sequence derives from a man aged 40-50 years with acute or convalescent COVID-19. DNA of the CDR3: TGTGCCTGGAGTGTATCAGGGGCTTCTAATGAAAAACTGTTTTTT. Residues: CAWSVSGASNEKLFF. Based on the CDR3 plus reference TRBV30 and TRBJ1-4, the full variable domain is SQTIHQWPATLVQPVGSPLSLECTVEGTSNPNLYWYRQAAGRGLQLLFYSVGIGQISSEVPQNLSASRPQDRQFILSSKKLLLSDSGFYLCAWSVSGASNEKLFFGSGTQLSVL.